This TCR beta chain derives from a study of technical replicates of blood from a few donors. Some clones are missing from TCRdb's copy, which holds only in-frame ones; the method was immunoSEQ multiplex PCR. The table has about 85,000 clones, over 90% seen once. The CDR3 contains 14 residues. V dropped 6 bases and J dropped 10; count of bases not matched to a gene: 11. Germline CDR1 SGHDT, CDR2 YYEEEE. The rearrangement uses TRBV5-6 and TRBJ1-4, with TRBD1 matching 8 bases. This sequence was found in a human donor in good health. Sequenced material: T cells isolated from PBMCs. CDR3 DNA: TGTGCCAGCACCCCCCGACAGGGGACGGGAAAACTGTTTTTT. Translation gives CASTPRQGTGKLFF.